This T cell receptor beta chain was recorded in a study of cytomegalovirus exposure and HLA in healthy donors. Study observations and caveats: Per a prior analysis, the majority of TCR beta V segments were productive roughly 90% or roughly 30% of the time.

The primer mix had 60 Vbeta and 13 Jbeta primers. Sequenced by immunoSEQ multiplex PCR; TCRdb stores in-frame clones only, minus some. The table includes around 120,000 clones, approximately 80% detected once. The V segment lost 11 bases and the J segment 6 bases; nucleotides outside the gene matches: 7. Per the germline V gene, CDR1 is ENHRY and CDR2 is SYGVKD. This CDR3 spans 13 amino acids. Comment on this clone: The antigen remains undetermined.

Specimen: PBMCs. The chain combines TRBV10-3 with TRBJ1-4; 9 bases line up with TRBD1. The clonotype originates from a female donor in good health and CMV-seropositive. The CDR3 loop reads CAARQGGDEKLFF. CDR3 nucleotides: TGTGCCGCCCGACAGGGGGGGGATGAAAAACTGTTTTTT.